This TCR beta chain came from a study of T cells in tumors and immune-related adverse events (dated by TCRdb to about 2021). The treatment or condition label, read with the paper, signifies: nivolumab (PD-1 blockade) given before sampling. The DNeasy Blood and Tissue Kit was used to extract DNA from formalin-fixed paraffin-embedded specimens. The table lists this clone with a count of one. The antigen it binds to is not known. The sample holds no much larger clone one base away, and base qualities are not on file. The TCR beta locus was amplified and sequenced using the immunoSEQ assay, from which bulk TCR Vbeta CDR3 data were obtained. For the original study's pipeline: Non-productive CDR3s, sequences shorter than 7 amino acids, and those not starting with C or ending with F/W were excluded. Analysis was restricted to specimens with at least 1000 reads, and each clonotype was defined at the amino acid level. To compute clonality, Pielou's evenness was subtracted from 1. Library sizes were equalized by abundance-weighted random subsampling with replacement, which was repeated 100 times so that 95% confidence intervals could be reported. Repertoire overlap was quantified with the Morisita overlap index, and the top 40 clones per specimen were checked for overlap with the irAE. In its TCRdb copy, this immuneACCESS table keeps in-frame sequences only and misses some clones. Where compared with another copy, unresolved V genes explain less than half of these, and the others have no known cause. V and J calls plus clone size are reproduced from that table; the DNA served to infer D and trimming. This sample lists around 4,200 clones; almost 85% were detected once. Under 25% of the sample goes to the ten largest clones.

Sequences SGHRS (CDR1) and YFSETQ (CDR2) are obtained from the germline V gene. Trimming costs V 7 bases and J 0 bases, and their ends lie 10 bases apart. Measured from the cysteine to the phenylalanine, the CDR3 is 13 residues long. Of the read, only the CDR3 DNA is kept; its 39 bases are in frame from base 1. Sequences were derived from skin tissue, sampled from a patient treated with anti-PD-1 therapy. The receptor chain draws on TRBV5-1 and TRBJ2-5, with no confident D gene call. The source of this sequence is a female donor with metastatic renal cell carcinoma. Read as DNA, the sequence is TGCGCCAGCCGCGGACGAGACCAAGAGACCCAGTACTTC. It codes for CASRGRDQETQYF.